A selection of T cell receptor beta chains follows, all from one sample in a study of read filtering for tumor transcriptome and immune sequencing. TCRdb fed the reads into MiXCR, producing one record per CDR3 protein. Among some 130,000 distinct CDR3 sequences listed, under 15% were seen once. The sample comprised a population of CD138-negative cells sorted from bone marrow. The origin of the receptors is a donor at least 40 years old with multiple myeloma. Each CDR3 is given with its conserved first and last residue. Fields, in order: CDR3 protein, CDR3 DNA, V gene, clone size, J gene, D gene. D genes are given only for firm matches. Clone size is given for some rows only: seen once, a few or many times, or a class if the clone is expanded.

CDR3aa: CASSLKGDLSTDTLYF
CDR3nt: TGCGCCAGCAGCCTAAAAGGGGATCTAAGCACAGATACGCTGTATTTT
v_gene: TRBV4-2
abundance: NA
j_gene: TRBJ2-3
d_gene: NA

CDR3aa: CASRPRQGKRISPLHF
CDR3nt: TGTGCCAGCAGACCTAGACAGGGAAAAAGGATTTCACCCCTCCACTTT
v_gene: TRBV28
abundance: few
j_gene: TRBJ1-6
d_gene: TRBD1

CDR3aa: CASRPDRLPNEQFF
CDR3nt: TGTGCCAGCAGACCCGACAGACTCCCCAATGAGCAGTTCTTC
v_gene: TRBV11-2
abundance: many
j_gene: TRBJ2-1
d_gene: NA

CDR3aa: CASSSSGGELFF
CDR3nt: TGTGCCAGCAGCTCTAGCGGCGGGGAGCTGTTTTTT
v_gene: TRBV7-2
abundance: many
j_gene: TRBJ2-2
d_gene: TRBD2

CDR3aa: CASSFFGRTEAFF
CDR3nt: TGTGCCAGCAGTTTTTTTGGGCGGACTGAAGCTTTCTTT
v_gene: TRBV12-3/TRBV12-4
abundance: NA
j_gene: TRBJ1-1
d_gene: NA

CDR3aa: CASISSPGLGFEQFF
CDR3nt: TGTGCCAGTATAAGTAGCCCGGGACTAGGATTCGAGCAGTTCTTC
v_gene: TRBV19
abundance: many
j_gene: TRBJ2-1
d_gene: TRBD2

CDR3aa: CASSLGWSVADTQYF
CDR3nt: TGTGCCAGCAGCTTAGGATGGAGTGTCGCAGATACGCAGTATTTT
v_gene: TRBV7-9
abundance: many
j_gene: TRBJ2-3
d_gene: NA

CDR3aa: CAISDKGLAKNIQYF
CDR3nt: TGTGCCATCAGTGATAAAGGGTTAGCCAAAAACATTCAGTACTTC
v_gene: TRBV10-3
abundance: few
j_gene: TRBJ2-4
d_gene: NA

CDR3aa: CSALLATTDEQFF
CDR3nt: TGCAGTGCTTTACTAGCGACTACGGATGAGCAGTTCTTC
v_gene: TRBV20-1
abundance: NA
j_gene: TRBJ2-1
d_gene: TRBD2

CDR3aa: CASSQGTDSNQPQHF
CDR3nt: TGTGCCAGCAGCCAAGGGACGGATAGCAATCAGCCCCAGCATTTT
v_gene: TRBV4-2
abundance: many
j_gene: TRBJ1-5
d_gene: NA

CDR3aa: CATSGGSGVQHF
CDR3nt: TGTGCCACCAGTGGAGGGTCCGGGGTCCAGCATTTT
v_gene: TRBV15
abundance: many
j_gene: TRBJ1-5
d_gene: NA

CDR3aa: CASSQDVNEQYF
CDR3nt: TGTGCCAGCAGCCAGGACGTTAACGAGCAGTACTTC
v_gene: TRBV12-3/TRBV12-4
abundance: many
j_gene: TRBJ2-7
d_gene: NA

CDR3aa: CASSLTAGKGSPLHF
CDR3nt: TGTGCCAGCAGCTTAACGGCGGGGAAGGGCTCACCCCTCCACTTT
v_gene: TRBV7-3
abundance: many
j_gene: TRBJ1-6
d_gene: NA

CDR3aa: CASSLEADPYNEQFF
CDR3nt: TGTGCCAGCAGCCTCGAGGCGGACCCCTACAATGAGCAGTTCTTC
v_gene: TRBV7-2
abundance: many
j_gene: TRBJ2-1
d_gene: NA

CDR3aa: CASSPGTRRTEAFF
CDR3nt: TGTGCCAGCAGCCCGGGGACGCGGAGGACTGAAGCTTTCTTT
v_gene: TRBV12-3/TRBV12-4
abundance: few
j_gene: TRBJ1-1
d_gene: NA

CDR3aa: CASSAGTGGPYGYTF
CDR3nt: TGTGCCAGCAGCGCCGGGACAGGGGGCCCCTATGGCTACACCTTC
v_gene: TRBV2
abundance: many
j_gene: TRBJ1-2
d_gene: TRBD1

CDR3aa: CAWSRGRGQETQYF
CDR3nt: TGTGCCTGGAGTCGGGGGAGGGGGCAGGAGACCCAGTACTTC
v_gene: TRBV30
abundance: many
j_gene: TRBJ2-5
d_gene: NA

CDR3aa: CASSLARPVDTQYF
CDR3nt: TGCGCCAGCAGCTTGGCCAGACCCGTAGATACGCAGTATTTT
v_gene: TRBV5-1
abundance: many
j_gene: TRBJ2-3
d_gene: NA

CDR3aa: CASTRSGSQETQYF
CDR3nt: TGTGCCAGCACTCGTAGCGGGAGTCAAGAGACCCAGTACTTC
v_gene: TRBV9
abundance: few
j_gene: TRBJ2-5
d_gene: TRBD2

CDR3aa: CASSLNSGPQNQPQHF
CDR3nt: TGTGCCAGCAGCTTAAACAGCGGGCCGCAAAATCAGCCCCAGCATTTT
v_gene: TRBV5-6
abundance: many
j_gene: TRBJ1-5
d_gene: NA

CDR3aa: CASSPTTTGSRGGSYF
CDR3nt: TGTGCCAGCTCACCAACGACGACAGGTAGTAGAGGCGGGAGCTACTTC
v_gene: TRBV18
abundance: many
j_gene: TRBJ2-7
d_gene: NA

CDR3aa: CSAEPTGIGPQHF
CDR3nt: TGCAGTGCAGAACCGACAGGGATCGGGCCCCAGCATTTT
v_gene: TRBV20-1
abundance: many
j_gene: TRBJ1-5
d_gene: TRBD1

CDR3aa: CASRPTSGAKNIQYF
CDR3nt: TGTGCCAGCAGACCTACTAGCGGAGCTAAAAACATTCAGTACTTC
v_gene: TRBV7-9
abundance: many
j_gene: TRBJ2-4
d_gene: TRBD2

CDR3aa: CAISEGGSDTQYF
CDR3nt: TGTGCCATCAGTGAAGGGGGTTCCGATACGCAGTATTTT
v_gene: TRBV10-3
abundance: many
j_gene: TRBJ2-3
d_gene: NA

CDR3aa: CGSRGGQGVPAFF
CDR3nt: TGCGGTTCTAGAGGGGGACAGGGGGTTCCAGCTTTCTTT
v_gene: TRBV20-1
abundance: NA
j_gene: TRBJ1-1
d_gene: TRBD1

CDR3aa: CASSDGVLNTEAFF
CDR3nt: TGTGCCAGCAGTGACGGAGTCTTGAACACTGAAGCTTTCTTT
v_gene: TRBV6-5
abundance: NA
j_gene: TRBJ1-1
d_gene: NA

CDR3aa: CASSYRQASETQYF
CDR3nt: TGTGCCAGCAGTTACCGACAGGCCTCGGAGACCCAGTACTTC
v_gene: TRBV6-5
abundance: NA
j_gene: TRBJ2-5
d_gene: NA

CDR3aa: CASSVAGGFEQFF
CDR3nt: TGCGCCAGCAGCGTAGCGGGGGGGTTTGAGCAGTTCTTC
v_gene: TRBV10-1
abundance: many
j_gene: TRBJ2-1
d_gene: TRBD2

CDR3aa: CASSLRRSGQGDNEQFF
CDR3nt: TGTGCCAGCAGCTTACGACGGTCCGGACAGGGTGACAATGAGCAGTTCTTC
v_gene: TRBV7-8
abundance: many
j_gene: TRBJ2-1
d_gene: TRBD1

CDR3aa: CASSPPGQAPEAFF
CDR3nt: TGTGCCAGCAGCCCCCCGGGACAGGCCCCTGAAGCTTTCTTT
v_gene: TRBV3-1
abundance: NA
j_gene: TRBJ1-1
d_gene: TRBD1

CDR3aa: CSAPFGQGKNIQYF
CDR3nt: TGCAGTGCCCCATTCGGACAGGGTAAAAACATTCAGTACTTC
v_gene: TRBV20-1
abundance: many
j_gene: TRBJ2-4
d_gene: TRBD1

CDR3aa: CASSLDPAFEAFF
CDR3nt: TGCGCCAGCAGCTTGGACCCGGCTTTTGAAGCTTTCTTT
v_gene: TRBV5-1
abundance: many
j_gene: TRBJ1-1
d_gene: NA

CDR3aa: CASSLVPQSSGSPDTQYF
CDR3nt: TGTGCCAGCAGCTTAGTCCCCCAGTCTAGCGGGAGCCCAGATACGCAGTATTTT
v_gene: TRBV7-8
abundance: many
j_gene: TRBJ2-3
d_gene: TRBD2

CDR3aa: CASIRLDSLAGGYTF
CDR3nt: TGTGCCAGTATCCGCCTTGATAGTCTCGCAGGTGGCTACACCTTC
v_gene: TRBV19
abundance: many
j_gene: TRBJ1-2
d_gene: NA

CDR3aa: CSATSGRSYNEQFF
CDR3nt: TGCAGTGCAACTAGCGGGAGATCCTACAATGAGCAGTTCTTC
v_gene: TRBV20-1
abundance: many
j_gene: TRBJ2-1
d_gene: TRBD2

CDR3aa: CASSQEWSGIVEQYF
CDR3nt: TGTGCCAGCAGCCAAGAGTGGAGTGGCATCGTGGAGCAGTACTTC
v_gene: TRBV4-2
abundance: NA
j_gene: TRBJ2-7
d_gene: NA

CDR3aa: CASSEADRVGAFF
CDR3nt: TGTGCCAGCAGTGAAGCGGACAGGGTAGGAGCTTTCTTT
v_gene: TRBV6-1
abundance: many
j_gene: TRBJ1-1
d_gene: TRBD1

CDR3aa: CSAGDIGQGDYGYTF
CDR3nt: TGCAGTGCTGGAGATATCGGACAGGGAGACTATGGCTACACCTTC
v_gene: TRBV20-1
abundance: NA
j_gene: TRBJ1-2
d_gene: TRBD1

CDR3aa: CAIGAGGEQFF
CDR3nt: TGTGCCATCGGAGCAGGGGGTGAGCAGTTCTTC
v_gene: TRBV10-3
abundance: many
j_gene: TRBJ2-1
d_gene: TRBD1

CDR3aa: CASKREQGTGELFF
CDR3nt: TGTGCCAGCAAGAGGGAGCAGGGCACCGGGGAGCTGTTTTTT
v_gene: TRBV2
abundance: many
j_gene: TRBJ2-2
d_gene: NA

CDR3aa: CASSNYEEQFF
CDR3nt: TGTGCCAGCAGTAACTATGAGGAGCAGTTCTTC
v_gene: TRBV11-3
abundance: many
j_gene: TRBJ2-1
d_gene: NA

CDR3aa: CASSDTSGTDTQYF
CDR3nt: TGTGCCAGCTCAGATACTAGCGGCACAGATACGCAGTATTTT
v_gene: TRBV18
abundance: once
j_gene: TRBJ2-3
d_gene: TRBD2

CDR3aa: CASSPLGVNAGAFF
CDR3nt: TGCGCCAGCAGCCCGTTAGGGGTGAACGCTGGAGCTTTCTTT
v_gene: TRBV5-1
abundance: NA
j_gene: TRBJ1-1
d_gene: NA

CDR3aa: CASSGLRNTEAFF
CDR3nt: TGTGCCAGCAGTGGACTAAGGAACACTGAAGCTTTCTTT
v_gene: TRBV6-1
abundance: NA
j_gene: TRBJ1-1
d_gene: NA

CDR3aa: CASSPGSYNEQFF
CDR3nt: TGCGCCAGCAGCCCCGGTTCCTACAATGAGCAGTTCTTC
v_gene: TRBV5-1
abundance: many
j_gene: TRBJ2-1
d_gene: NA

CDR3aa: CASSRRQGMNTEAFF
CDR3nt: TGTGCCAGCAGCCGCCGACAGGGGATGAACACTGAAGCTTTCTTT
v_gene: TRBV12-3/TRBV12-4
abundance: NA
j_gene: TRBJ1-1
d_gene: TRBD1

CDR3aa: CASSHTLGQGAADTQYF
CDR3nt: TGTGCCAGCAGTCATACTCTGGGACAGGGGGCCGCAGATACGCAGTATTTT
v_gene: TRBV6-6
abundance: many
j_gene: TRBJ2-3
d_gene: TRBD1

CDR3aa: CASSVGGHTEAFF
CDR3nt: TGTGCCAGCAGCGTAGGGGGGCACACTGAAGCTTTCTTT
v_gene: TRBV9
abundance: many
j_gene: TRBJ1-1
d_gene: NA

CDR3aa: CSVEEEGANVLTF
CDR3nt: TGCAGCGTTGAAGAGGAAGGGGCCAACGTCCTGACTTTC
v_gene: TRBV29-1
abundance: many
j_gene: TRBJ2-6
d_gene: NA

CDR3aa: CASAKTSGSTQQFF
CDR3nt: TGTGCCAGCGCGAAAACTAGCGGGAGTACTCAGCAGTTCTTC
v_gene: TRBV25-1
abundance: NA
j_gene: TRBJ2-1
d_gene: TRBD2

CDR3aa: CASSTQQGAAEAFF
CDR3nt: TGCGCCAGCAGCACCCAACAGGGGGCTGCTGAAGCTTTCTTT
v_gene: TRBV5-1
abundance: NA
j_gene: TRBJ1-1
d_gene: TRBD1

CDR3aa: CSARDSNRGAGSNQPQHF
CDR3nt: TGCAGTGCTAGAGATTCCAACAGGGGGGCAGGTAGCAATCAGCCCCAGCATTTT
v_gene: TRBV20-1
abundance: many
j_gene: TRBJ1-5
d_gene: TRBD1

CDR3aa: CASSSGDPSSYNEQFF
CDR3nt: TGTGCCAGCAGTTCCGGGGACCCGAGCTCCTACAATGAGCAGTTCTTC
v_gene: TRBV6-6
abundance: many
j_gene: TRBJ2-1
d_gene: NA

CDR3aa: CASSQSQGIKKLFF
CDR3nt: TGTGCCAGCAGCCAGTCACAGGGGATCAAAAAACTGTTTTTT
v_gene: TRBV13
abundance: few
j_gene: TRBJ1-4
d_gene: TRBD1

CDR3aa: CAWSVFVNTEAFF
CDR3nt: TGTGCCTGGAGTGTTTTCGTGAACACTGAAGCTTTCTTT
v_gene: TRBV30
abundance: many
j_gene: TRBJ1-1
d_gene: NA